This is a list of T cell receptor beta chains from one sample in a study of blood T cell repertoires in COVID-19. Assay used: immunoSEQ multiplex PCR; TCRdb lists only in-frame clones, some missing. The table has fewer than 400,000 clones, approximately 87% seen once. The sample consisted of peripheral blood. All receptors come from a woman in her twenties or thirties with COVID-19, enrolled during active disease. The CDR3 runs from the conserved cysteine through the conserved F or W. The D gene is left open where the match is weak. Only part of the rows carry a size: once, few, many, or a class if the clone is expanded.

v_gene: TRBV30
d_gene: -
j_gene: TRBJ2-6
abundance: once
CDR3aa: CAWSVIPGTGANVLTF
CDR3nt: TGTGCCTGGAGTGTCATCCCTGGCACTGGGGCCAACGTCCTGACTTTC

v_gene: TRBV28
d_gene: -
j_gene: TRBJ1-1
abundance: -
CDR3aa: CASIQNMNTEAFF
CDR3nt: TGTGCCAGCATTCAGAACATGAACACTGAAGCTTTCTTT

v_gene: TRBV7-2
d_gene: TRBD2
j_gene: TRBJ2-3
abundance: -
CDR3aa: CASSSSLAGVQDTQYF
CDR3nt: TGTGCCAGCAGCTCCTCACTAGCGGGAGTTCAAGATACGCAGTATTTT

v_gene: TRBV27
d_gene: -
j_gene: TRBJ1-2
abundance: -
CDR3aa: CASKPRGTTYGYTF
CDR3nt: TGTGCCAGCAAACCGCGGGGGACAACGTATGGCTACACCTTC

v_gene: TRBV18
d_gene: TRBD1
j_gene: TRBJ2-7
abundance: -
CDR3aa: CASSPPGATQGAGEQYF
CDR3nt: TGTGCCAGCTCACCACCGGGGGCAACCCAGGGGGCGGGGGAGCAGTACTTC

v_gene: TRBV15
d_gene: TRBD1
j_gene: TRBJ1-3
abundance: -
CDR3aa: CATSDRAPSGNTIYF
CDR3nt: TGTGCCACCAGCGACAGGGCCCCCTCTGGAAACACCATATATTTT

v_gene: TRBV7-9
d_gene: -
j_gene: TRBJ1-5
abundance: -
CDR3aa: CASSSQGNNQPQHF
CDR3nt: TGTGCCAGCAGCTCCCAGGGAAATAATCAGCCCCAGCATTTT

v_gene: TRBV30
d_gene: TRBD2
j_gene: TRBJ2-3
abundance: -
CDR3aa: CAWSVPAGGSPDTQYF
CDR3nt: TGTGCCTGGAGTGTACCGGCGGGCGGGAGCCCAGATACGCAGTATTTT

v_gene: TRBV6-6
d_gene: -
j_gene: TRBJ1-2
abundance: -
CDR3aa: CASSSDSAYGYTF
CDR3nt: TGTGCCAGCAGTTCGGACAGTGCCTATGGCTACACCTTC

v_gene: TRBV5-4
d_gene: TRBD1
j_gene: TRBJ1-1
abundance: -
CDR3aa: CASSFGTGGTEAFF
CDR3nt: TGTGCCAGCAGCTTTGGGACAGGGGGCACTGAAGCTTTCTTT

v_gene: TRBV28
d_gene: -
j_gene: TRBJ2-5
abundance: once
CDR3aa: CASTHSTLGEETQYF
CDR3nt: TGTGCCAGCACTCACTCGACACTCGGGGAAGAGACCCAGTACTTC

v_gene: TRBV3-1/TRBV3-2
d_gene: -
j_gene: TRBJ2-5
abundance: once
CDR3aa: CASSQVRSAQETQYF
CDR3nt: TGTGCCAGCAGCCAAGTTCGGAGCGCCCAAGAGACCCAGTACTTC

v_gene: TRBV19
d_gene: -
j_gene: TRBJ1-3
abundance: -
CDR3aa: CASSVAGGNTIYF
CDR3nt: TGTGCCAGTAGTGTCGCGGGAGGAAACACCATATATTTT

v_gene: TRBV19
d_gene: -
j_gene: TRBJ2-3
abundance: -
CDR3aa: CASAKQGVGGGDTQYF
CDR3nt: TGTGCCAGTGCTAAGCAGGGAGTCGGGGGAGGAGATACGCAGTATTTT

v_gene: TRBV5-4
d_gene: TRBD1
j_gene: TRBJ1-2
abundance: -
CDR3aa: CASSQTDRVYGYTF
CDR3nt: TGTGCCAGCAGCCAAACCGACAGGGTCTATGGCTACACCTTC